These T cell receptor beta chains were read from a single sample in a study of molecular identifiers for immune sequencing clone quantification. TCRdb recomputed calls from the PCR reads with MiXCR, one row per CDR3 protein. The sample shows about 320,000 distinct CDR3 sequences, over 20% of them seen only once. Sequenced input: naive CD8+ T cells from blood, with Jurkat cell RNA spiked in. The receptors originated from a human donor in good health. Some libraries in this study had Jurkat cell RNA spiked in. Each CDR3 is given with its conserved first and last residue. A D gene is named only where the DNA matches it firmly. The size of a clone is reported for some rows only, either as once, few or many, or as a class for expanded clones.

CDR3 length	D gene	clone size	J gene	V gene	CDR3 DNA	CDR3 protein
16	NA	many	TRBJ1-6	TRBV4-3	TGCGCCAGCAAAATAGACGGGAGCTCCTATAATTCACCCCTCCACTTT	CASKIDGSSYNSPLHF
17	NA	many	TRBJ2-4	TRBV12-3/TRBV12-4	TGTGCCAGCAGCAGCTCAGAACAGCTTTTGGCCAAAAACATTCAGTACTTC	CASSSSEQLLAKNIQYF
14	TRBD1	many	TRBJ2-7	TRBV12-3/TRBV12-4	TGTGCCAGCAGTTTGGACAGGAACTCCTACGAGCAGTACTTC	CASSLDRNSYEQYF
12	TRBD1	NA	TRBJ1-5	TRBV5-6	TGTGCCAGCAGCTTGGGGCAGGGGGCCCAGCATTTT	CASSLGQGAQHF
16	NA	many	TRBJ2-7	TRBV4-3	TGCGCCAGCAGCCCGTCTATAGGGGACCAAGCCTACGAGCAGTACTTC	CASSPSIGDQAYEQYF
14	NA	NA	TRBJ2-7	TRBV27	TGTGCCTGCAGCCAGTCAGGACAGCTCTACGAGCAGTACTTC	CACSQSGQLYEQYF
14	NA	many	TRBJ2-7	TRBV5-5	TGTGCCAGCAGCTGGCCGGACGGGACCTACGAGCAGTACTTC	CASSWPDGTYEQYF
13	NA	many	TRBJ2-1	TRBV19	TGTGCCAGTAGTATGACACCCTACAATGAGCAGTTCTTC	CASSMTPYNEQFF
15	TRBD2	few	TRBJ2-1	TRBV27	TGTGCCAGCAGTTTAATGGCGGGGGGCAGCAATGAGCAGTTCTTC	CASSLMAGGSNEQFF
13	NA	many	TRBJ1-2	TRBV6-2/TRBV6-3	TGTGCCAGCAGTTACGAAACGGACTATGGCTACACCTTC	CASSYETDYGYTF
15	TRBD2	many	TRBJ2-1	TRBV12-3/TRBV12-4	TGTGCCAGCAGTTGGGGACTAGCGGGCAGGAATGAGCAGTTCTTC	CASSWGLAGRNEQFF
16	NA	many	TRBJ2-7	TRBV7-6	TGTGCCAGCAGCCCCCTATTGGGGGTAGTCGCGTACGAGCAGTACTTC	CASSPLLGVVAYEQYF
12	TRBD2	NA	TRBJ2-7	TRBV7-9	TGTGCCAGTGGGGGGGTAGACTACGAGCAGTACTTC	CASGGVDYEQYF
16	TRBD2	many	TRBJ2-1	TRBV6-2/TRBV6-3	TGTGCCAGCAGTTACGGTAGCGGGGGTCCCTACAATGAGCAGTTCTTC	CASSYGSGGPYNEQFF
12	NA	many	TRBJ1-1	TRBV30	TGTGCCTGGAGCCACACTAACACTGAAGCTTTCTTT	CAWSHTNTEAFF
17	NA	many	TRBJ2-7	TRBV4-2	TGTGCCAGCAGCCAAGAAGCTATAGGGGAAGCAGACTACGAGCAGTACTTC	CASSQEAIGEADYEQYF
13	NA	NA	TRBJ2-3	TRBV4-3	TGCGCCAGCAGCCAAGCATCAGGGTGGGCGCAGTATTTT	CASSQASGWAQYF
15	TRBD2	NA	TRBJ2-3	TRBV6-5	TGTGCCAGCAGTTACGGCGCGGGAGAGATAGATACGCAGTATTTT	CASSYGAGEIDTQYF
17	NA	NA	TRBJ2-5	TRBV4-1	TGCGCCAGCAGCCAGGCGGCCGTCCTAGGGATGGAAGAGACCCAGTACTTC	CASSQAAVLGMEETQYF
14	NA	few	TRBJ1-5	TRBV27	TGTGCCAGCAGGCTACAGGGTTCCGATCAGCCCCAGCATTTT	CASRLQGSDQPQHF
15	TRBD1	many	TRBJ2-2	TRBV4-1	TGCGCCAGCAGCCAAGACAGGGGGCTAGCCGGGGAGCTGTTTTTT	CASSQDRGLAGELFF
18	TRBD2	many	TRBJ2-7	TRBV4-3	TGCGCCAGCAGCCAAGCCCGGACTAGCGGGGAGCTCGCCTACGAGCAGTACTTC	CASSQARTSGELAYEQYF
15	NA	NA	TRBJ2-5	TRBV9	TGTGCCAGCAGCGTAGCCGGGGATCCGGGAGAGACCCAGTACTTC	CASSVAGDPGETQYF
13	NA	many	TRBJ2-7	TRBV12-3/TRBV12-4	TGTGCCAGCAGTTCAGGGCACTCCTACGAGCAGTACTTC	CASSSGHSYEQYF
9	NA	many	TRBJ2-7	TRBV28	TGTGCCAGCGGGCTGGAGCAGTACTTC	CASGLEQYF
14	NA	NA	TRBJ2-5	TRBV15	TGTGCCACCAGCAGAGACCAGGGATCGAAGGCCCAGTACTTC	CATSRDQGSKAQYF
15	TRBD1	many	TRBJ1-5	TRBV28	TGTGCCAGCAGCGAACGGACAGGGGGGGATCAGCCCCAGCATTTT	CASSERTGGDQPQHF
15	NA	NA	TRBJ1-5	TRBV27	TGTGCCAGCAGTTTAACGGCGACTAGCAATCAGCCCCAGCATTTT	CASSLTATSNQPQHF